These 25 T cell receptor beta chains share one sample of origin, sequenced in a study of blood T cell repertoires in COVID-19. The protocol was immunoSEQ multiplex PCR, while the TCRdb copy is restricted to in-frame clones and leaves out a portion. The table has about 300,000 clones, 70% to 90% seen once. The sequenced material came from PBMCs or T cells enriched from blood (not recorded which). The receptors stem from a woman aged 30 to 39 who had recovered from COVID-19.

The chain joins TRBV10-3 to TRBJ1-1; D not certain. Between the trimmed V and J ends, which lost 2 bases and 5 bases, there was a span of 3 bases. The CDR3 has 11 amino acids. From germline, CDR1 is ENHRY and CDR2 SYGVKD. In nucleotides, the CDR3 is TGTGCCATCAGTGAGCTTACTGAAGCTTTCTTT. Encoded protein: CAISELTEAFF.

V usage is TRBV3-1 (or the pseudogene TRBV3-2) and J usage is TRBJ1-3; D remains ambiguous. The V and J ends lost 1 base and 3 bases respectively, with 7 bases between them. Germline V CDR1 and CDR2: LGHDT, YNNKEL (reference sequence). CDR3 size: 14 residues. Here the CDR3 reads CASSQVVSGNTIYF. In DNA, the CDR3 is TGTGCCAGCAGCCAAGTGGTTAGTGGAAACACCATATATTTT.

V is TRBV7-9 and J is TRBJ2-3; 9 bases agree with TRBD1. The CDR3 is 19 amino acids. Trimming took 5 bases from V and 2 from J; bases not matched to a gene: 17. Per germline, CDR1 SEHNR and CDR2 FQNEAQ (reference sequence). Written as DNA, the CDR3 is TGTGCCAGCAGCACCAACAGGGGGCTCAGGAACCTCTCCACAGATACGCAGTATTTT. As protein: CASSTNRGLRNLSTDTQYF.

The chain employs TRBV5-1 and TRBJ1-2, with D possibly TRBD1 on 5 matching bases. This CDR3 comprises 17 residues. Trimming left V 0 bases short and J 0 bases short, with 15 bases between. Germline CDR1 and CDR2: SGHRS and YFSETQ. This chain's CDR3 is CASSLGGPGLTNYGYTF. The CDR3 nucleotides are TGCGCCAGCAGCTTGGGAGGACCGGGACTGACTAACTATGGCTACACCTTC.

V and J are TRBV5-1 and TRBJ2-3; TRBD2 might be the D (5 bases). The CDR3 is 12 residues long. CDR1 and CDR2 (germline): SGHRS, YFSETQ. V was pared by 4 bases and J by 5 bases, with 8 bases between. The CDR3 loop reads CASSPSGDTQYF. CDR3 coding DNA: TGCGCCAGCAGCCCCAGCGGAGATACGCAGTATTTT.

The rearrangement uses TRBV4-2 and TRBJ1-2; D not resolved. Looked up from germline, CDR1 is LGHNA and CDR2 is YNFKEQ. Trimming removed 0 bases from V and 1 base from J, with 18 bases in between. The CDR3 length is 18 residues. The CDR3 spells CASSQEGREGVHNYGYTF. DNA of the CDR3: TGTGCCAGCAGCCAAGAGGGCCGGGAAGGAGTCCATAACTATGGCTACACCTTC.

The CDR3, as DNA: TGTGCCAGCAGTGAATTCGGCAGGGCGGAGGGCACTGAAGCTTTCTTT. This codes for CASSEFGRAEGTEAFF. The V and J genes are TRBV6-1 and TRBJ1-1; D might be TRBD1 (5 bases). The CDR3 is made up of 16 amino acids. Between the trimmed V and J ends, which lost 2 bases and 4 bases, there was a span of 17 bases. Looked up from germline, CDR1 is MNHNS and CDR2 is SASEGT.

The chain couples TRBV6-5 to TRBJ1-2, with 7 bases identical to TRBD1. This CDR3 is 15 amino acids long. V lost 4 bases to trimming and J lost 0 bases; unmatched junction nucleotides: 5. CDR1 and CDR2 (germline): MNHEY, SVGAGI. CDR3 DNA: TGTGCCAGCAGTTTGACAGGGAGGACTAACTATGGCTACACCTTC. This translates into CASSLTGRTNYGYTF.

The chain recombines TRBV18 with TRBJ2-7; D is unresolved. The CDR3 is 14 amino acids. The germline V gene has CDR1 KGHSH and CDR2 LQKENI. Trimming took 2 bases from V and 5 from J, leaving 13 bases between them. The CDR3 sequence: CASSPGQAINEQYF. CDR3 nucleotide sequence: TGTGCCAGCTCACCAGGGCAGGCCATAAACGAGCAGTACTTC.

V gene TRBV5-8 combines with J gene TRBJ1-6, with 10 bases identical to TRBD1. Per the germline V gene, CDR1 is SGHTS and CDR2 is YDEGEE. J was trimmed by 12 bases and V by 4 bases; bases with no gene match: 10. CDR3 length: 15 amino acids. CDR3 nucleotide sequence: TGTGCCAGCAGCCCCACCGGGACAGGGGATCAACCCCTCCACTTT. It encodes CASSPTGTGDQPLHF.

The CDR3 coding sequence is TGTGCCAGCAGGAGACCGGGACAGGTCCAAGAGACCCAGTACTTC. Translating it yields CASRRPGQVQETQYF. V usage is TRBV27 and J usage is TRBJ2-5, with 8 positions matching TRBD1. Germline values: CDR1 MNHEY, CDR2 SMNVEV (reference sequence). The CDR3 is 15 amino acids. V dropped 6 bases and J dropped 1; count of bases not matched to a gene: 7.

The V call is TRBV5-6, the J call TRBJ1-6; D possibly corresponds to TRBD1 (6 bases). CDR1 is SGHDT and CDR2 is YYEEEE in the germline V gene. V shed 6 bases and J shed 6 bases, with 16 bases lying between them. This CDR3 is built from 15 residues. CDR3 DNA sequence: TGTGCCAGCAACCTGCGGGGGGCGGTTAATTCACCCCTCCACTTT. Translated, it gives CASNLRGAVNSPLHF. Filled out from reference TRBV5-6 and TRBJ1-6, the complete variable domain reads DAGVTQSPTHLIKTRGQQVTLRCSPKSGHDTVSWYQQALGQGPQFIFQYYEEEERQRGNFPDRFSGHQFPNYSSELNVNALLLGDSALYLCASNLRGAVNSPLHFGNGTRLTVT.

This clone was found a few times. This chain joins TRBV6-1 and TRBJ2-3; 14 bases are shared with TRBD2. CDR3 length equals 15 residues. After removal of 3 bases from V and 4 bases from J, the junction contained 0 bases not matched to a gene. Germline loops: CDR1 MNHNS, CDR2 SASEGT. CDR3 DNA sequence: TGTGCCAGCAGTGAGACTAGCGGGGGGGCAGATACGCAGTATTTT. Translation gives CASSETSGGADTQYF.

V gene TRBV7-2 combines with J gene TRBJ2-1; D is possibly TRBD2 (7 bases). CDR3 length: 14 residues. CDR1 and CDR2 from the germline V gene are SGHTA and FQGNSA. V was shortened by 6 bases and J by 12 bases, with 21 bases between the two germline ends. The CDR3 is CASRHREGGGPQFF. In DNA form, the CDR3 reads TGTGCCAGCAGACACAGGGAGGGGGGCGGTCCGCAGTTCTTC.

The chain couples TRBV6-5 to TRBJ2-7; D might be TRBD1 (6 bases). The V end lost 8 bases, the J end lost 0 bases, and 14 bases lay between the germline ends. Per germline, CDR1 MNHEY and CDR2 SVGAGI. The CDR3 length is 14 residues. The CDR3 nucleotides are TGTGCCAGCCTCGGACAGTCACGCTCCTACGAGCAGTACTTC. Residues: CASLGQSRSYEQYF.

CDR3 nucleotide sequence: TGTGCCAGCAGCTCGACCCTACAGGGGGTGTATTCCGGGGAGCTGTTTTTT. Protein: CASSSTLQGVYSGELFF. The chain combines TRBV5-5 with TRBJ2-2, with 8 bases aligning to TRBD1. CDR3 length: 17 amino acids. Germline V gives CDR1 SGHKS, CDR2 YYEKEE (reference sequence). The V and J ends lost 3 bases and 6 bases, in that order; junction bases with no gene match: 13.

This chain links TRBV9 with TRBJ2-1; 15 nucleotides align to TRBD2. The CDR3 sequence is 17 residues long. Germline CDR1 and CDR2: SGDLS and YYNGEE. J was trimmed by 6 bases and V by 4 bases; bases with no gene match: 8. CDR3 DNA sequence: TGTGCCAGCAGCCCCCGGACTAGCGGGGGGGCGGTCAATGAGCAGTTCTTC. It yields the protein CASSPRTSGGAVNEQFF.

The chain employs TRBV5-1 and TRBJ2-7; 7 bases agree with TRBD2. This CDR3 is built from 14 residues. Trimming at V came to 0 bases and at J to 5 bases, leaving 5 bases not matched to a gene. Germline loops: CDR1 SGHRS, CDR2 YFSETQ. CDR3 region: CASSLAGGRNEQYF. In DNA, the CDR3 is TGCGCCAGCAGCTTGGCGGGGGGAAGGAACGAGCAGTACTTC.

This clone has just a few counts. V usage is TRBV7-9 and J usage is TRBJ1-1; TRBD1 is a possible D gene (6 bases). Germline lookup yields CDR1 SEHNR and CDR2 FQNEAQ (reference sequence). Trimming left V 1 base short and J 5 bases short, with 11 bases between. The CDR3 totals 14 residues. Here the CDR3 reads CASSLEQGKTEAFF. As DNA, the CDR3 is TGTGCCAGCAGCTTAGAGCAGGGGAAAACTGAAGCTTTCTTT.

J is TRBJ1-3 and V is TRBV19, with D hard to call. There are 14 residues in the CDR3. V gave up 4 bases and J gave up 0 bases, with 7 bases separating them. CDR1 and CDR2 (germline): LNHDA, SQIVND (reference sequence). This chain's CDR3 is CASSTRVSGNTIYF. In DNA form, the CDR3 reads TGTGCCAGTAGTACCCGAGTCTCTGGAAACACCATATATTTT.

The sample holds a few counts of this clone. The rearrangement uses TRBV5-5 and TRBJ1-2; 7 bases align to TRBD1. This CDR3 is built from 15 residues. V shed 0 bases and J 4 bases; nucleotides not matched to a gene: 6. Per germline, CDR1 SGHKS and CDR2 YYEKEE (reference sequence). CDR3 amino acids: CASSLGQGNFYGYTF. The DNA of the CDR3 is TGTGCCAGCAGCTTGGGACAGGGAAACTTCTATGGCTACACCTTC.

The V gene is TRBV18, the J gene TRBJ1-6, with 12 bases aligning to TRBD1. The V segment lost 5 bases and the J segment 10 bases; nucleotides outside the gene matches: 9. The CDR3 consists of 16 residues. The germline gives CDR1 KGHSH, CDR2 LQKENI. CDR3 protein: CASSSGQGASGSPLHF. In DNA, the CDR3 is TGTGCCAGCTCATCGGGACAGGGGGCCAGTGGGTCACCCCTCCACTTT.

The chain employs TRBV30 and TRBJ1-5; a weak D match, TRBD1 (5 bases). Trimming left V 2 bases short and J 4 bases short, with 12 bases between. Germline V lookup: CDR1 GTSNPN, CDR2 SVGIG (reference sequence). The CDR3 has 14 residues. As DNA, the CDR3 is TGTGCCTGGAGTCATGGGGCCGATAATCAGCCCCAGCATTTT. This encodes CAWSHGADNQPQHF.

The chain carries TRBV7-2 and TRBJ1-6, with 7 nucleotides matching TRBD1. Unmatched junction bases numbered 12, after V lost 3 bases and J lost 7 bases. CDR3 length: 17 amino acids. Germline CDR1 is SGHTA and CDR2 is FQGNSA. The CDR3 region has the DNA TGTGCCAGCAGCTTTGGTCCACAGGGGAAGCAAAATTCACCCCTCCACTTT. Its translation is CASSFGPQGKQNSPLHF.

The rearrangement links TRBV10-3 to TRBJ2-2; 11 nucleotides line up with TRBD2. Germline V gene lookup returns CDR1 ENHRY and CDR2 SYGVKD. V lost 7 bases, J lost 6 bases, and 4 bases stayed unmatched. The CDR3 has 14 residues. CDR3 nucleotide sequence: TGTGCCATCAAAACTAGCGGGGGCTCCGGGGAGCTGTTTTTT. This gives the protein CAIKTSGGSGELFF.